In this sample, the clone carrying this TCR beta chain turned up once. A much larger clone differs by one base, so this may be a read error. TCRdb independently ran MiXCR on the 5' RACE reads; one entry per CDR3 protein. Here the sample spans roughly 380,000 distinct CDR3 sequences, around 30% being singletons. V gave up 5 bases and J gave up 6 bases, with 11 bases separating them. Germline CDR1 is SGHRS and CDR2 is YFSETQ. This CDR3 contains 12 residues. This entry belongs to a study of identical twins' blood T cells. The sequenced material came from PBMCs. The chain employs TRBV5-1 and TRBJ1-1; possible D gene TRBD1, 5 bases. The clonotype comes from a woman aged 18-49 years in good health. The CDR3 sequence: CASRGANSEAFF. CDR3 sequence (DNA): TGCGCCAGCAGAGGGGCTAACTCTGAAGCTTTCTTT. The complete variable domain, with remaining parts taken from reference TRBV5-1 and TRBJ1-1, reads KAGVTQTPRYLIKTRGQQVTLSCSPISGHRSVSWYQQTPGQGLQFLFEYFSETQRNKGNFPGRFSGRQFSNSRSEMNVSTLELGDSALYLCASRGANSEAFFGQGTRLTVV.